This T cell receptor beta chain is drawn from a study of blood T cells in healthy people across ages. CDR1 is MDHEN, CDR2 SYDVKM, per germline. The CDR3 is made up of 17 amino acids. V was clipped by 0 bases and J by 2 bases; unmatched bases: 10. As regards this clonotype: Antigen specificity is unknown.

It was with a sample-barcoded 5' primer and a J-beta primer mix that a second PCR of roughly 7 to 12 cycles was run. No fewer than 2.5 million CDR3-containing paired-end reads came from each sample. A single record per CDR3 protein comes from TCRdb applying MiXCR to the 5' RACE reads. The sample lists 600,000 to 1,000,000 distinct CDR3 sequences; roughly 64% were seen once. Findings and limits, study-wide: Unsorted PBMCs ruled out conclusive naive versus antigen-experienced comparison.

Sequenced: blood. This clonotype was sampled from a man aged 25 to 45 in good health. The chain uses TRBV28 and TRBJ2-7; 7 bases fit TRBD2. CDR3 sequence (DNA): TGTGCCAGCAGTTTATGCGGCGGGGCAGGGAGGGCCTACGAGCAGTACTTC. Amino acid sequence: CASSLCGGAGRAYEQYF.